This passage covers 21 T cell receptor beta chains from one sample sequenced in a study of cytomegalovirus exposure and HLA in healthy donors. PCR involved 60 Vbeta and 13 Jbeta primers. The table came from immunoSEQ multiplex PCR; TCRdb's copy has only in-frame clones and leaves some out. The table records 200,000 to 300,000 clones, roughly 73% of them present only once. The source material was PBMCs. These receptors came from a boy younger than 18 in good health and CMV-seronegative.

The chain links TRBV28 to TRBJ2-7, with 7 positions matching TRBD1. Germline trimming cut 5 bases from V and 2 bases from J; bases unmatched to any gene: 9. The CDR3 length is 15 residues. Germline lookup yields CDR1 MDHEN and CDR2 SYDVKM. The CDR3 DNA is TGTGCCAGCAGTCTCACCGGGACAGCCACCTACGAGCAGTACTTC. It is translated as CASSLTGTATYEQYF.

The chain joins TRBV4-1 to TRBJ1-2; weak D call: TRBD1 (6 bases). This CDR3 contains 16 residues. CDR1 MGHRA and CDR2 YSYEKL come from the germline V gene. V was cut by 0 bases and J by 4 bases, with 15 bases left in between. CDR3 coding DNA: TGCGCCAGCAGCCAAGATCCGGGACAAGATATCTATGGCTACACCTTC. Translation: CASSQDPGQDIYGYTF.

This clone was found a few times. The chain employs TRBV7-9 and TRBJ2-5; D is unclear. The CDR3 is 15 amino acids. Looked up from germline, CDR1 is SEHNR and CDR2 is FQNEAQ (reference sequence). Trimming took 2 bases from V and 1 from J, leaving 11 bases between them. The CDR3 DNA sequence: TGTGCCAGCAGCTTAAAGGTAGCCAGCCAAGAGACCCAGTACTTC. Its translation is CASSLKVASQETQYF.

The chain links TRBV19 to TRBJ2-5, with a weak D call TRBD1 (6 bases). This CDR3 contains 14 residues. V was pared by 5 bases and J by 1 base, with 11 bases between. Germline-derived CDR1 and CDR2 are LNHDA and SQIVND (reference sequence). The CDR3 sequence is CASSPRTVQETQYF. Here the CDR3 DNA reads TGTGCCAGTAGTCCAAGGACAGTCCAAGAGACCCAGTACTTC.

V is TRBV27 and J is TRBJ2-7, with 13 bases aligning to TRBD2. V was clipped by 6 bases and J by 1 base; unmatched bases: 9. The CDR3 sequence is 17 residues long. Germline CDR1 and CDR2: MNHEY and SMNVEV (reference sequence). The CDR3, as DNA: TGTGCCAGCAGCAAACTAGCGGGGGGGCCAGTATCCTACGAGCAGTACTTC. It codes for CASSKLAGGPVSYEQYF.

This clone was seen more than once but under ten times. As DNA, the CDR3 is TGTGCCAGCAGCGTCAGGACAGGGCTCGCCTACGAGCAGTACTTC. Protein product: CASSVRTGLAYEQYF. The chain couples TRBV7-2 to TRBJ2-7; TRBD1 aligns across 8 bases. V shed 5 bases and J 2 bases; nucleotides not matched to a gene: 8. Germline V gene data show CDR1 as SGHTA and CDR2 as FQGNSA. This CDR3 is built from 15 residues.

CDR3 sequence (DNA): TGTGCCAGCAGCCCGAGAGCGGGGTTCGACGAGCAGTACTTC. Encoded protein: CASSPRAGFDEQYF. V and J are TRBV9 and TRBJ2-7; 7 bases are a match to TRBD2. There are 14 residues in the CDR3. Germline V gene data show CDR1 as SGDLS and CDR2 as YYNGEE. V lost 4 bases and J lost 5; bases outside the gene matches: 9.

V is TRBV27 and J is TRBJ2-3, with unresolved D. Germline V gene lookup returns CDR1 MNHEY and CDR2 SMNVEV (reference sequence). V was pared by 5 bases and J by 5 bases, with 5 bases between. The CDR3 covers 11 residues. The CDR3 loop is CASSHIDTQYF. CDR3 nucleotide sequence: TGTGCCAGCAGTCACATAGATACGCAGTATTTT.

The rearrangement links TRBV4-2 to TRBJ1-1; TRBD1 might be the D (5 bases). The V end was cut by 8 bases, the J end by 1 base, with 11 bases between. The length of the CDR3 is 13 residues. CDR1 is LGHNA and CDR2 is YNFKEQ in the germline V gene. As DNA, the CDR3 is TGTGCCAGCGCTCGTACAGGGAACACTGAAGCTTTCTTT. Encoded protein: CASARTGNTEAFF.

This clone has only a few counts. The chain recombines TRBV4-1 with TRBJ2-7; possibly TRBD1 for D (6 bases). This CDR3 region has 14 residues. V gave up 1 base and J gave up 2 bases, with 9 bases separating them. From germline, CDR1 is MGHRA and CDR2 YSYEKL. The CDR3 region is CASSQGQDPYEQYF. The CDR3, as DNA: TGCGCCAGCAGCCAAGGACAGGACCCCTACGAGCAGTACTTC.

CDR3 residues: CASSLDRGLHNEQFF. The CDR3 DNA reads TGTGCCAGCAGCTTGGACAGGGGACTTCACAATGAGCAGTTCTTC. The rearrangement uses TRBV11-2 and TRBJ2-1; TRBD1 matches 9 bases. V lost 3 bases and J lost 5; bases outside the gene matches: 5. The CDR3 covers 15 residues. CDR1 is SGHAT and CDR2 is FQNNGV in the germline V gene.

The V call is TRBV28, the J call TRBJ1-2, with 8 bases fitting TRBD1. Germline trimming cut 8 bases from V and 3 bases from J; bases unmatched to any gene: 5. The germline V gene encodes CDR1 MDHEN and CDR2 SYDVKM. The CDR3 is made up of 13 amino acids. The CDR3, as DNA: TGTGCCAGCCGCCAGGGGGCGGACTATGGCTACACCTTC. Translation gives CASRQGADYGYTF.

This clone was seen a single time. The gene calls are TRBV7-9 and TRBJ1-5; D gene ambiguous. The germline gives CDR1 SEHNR, CDR2 FQNEAQ (reference sequence). The V and J ends lost 5 bases and 7 bases respectively, with 9 bases between them. This CDR3 has 12 amino acids. The CDR3 here is CASSPGGQPQHF. CDR3 in DNA: TGTGCCAGCAGCCCAGGAGGGCAGCCCCAGCATTTT.

The rearrangement joins TRBV12-2 to TRBJ2-2; the table names TRBD2, a call not compared with the DNA. TRBV12-2 is a pseudogene segment. The CDR3 length is 16 residues. Here the CDR3 DNA reads TGTGCAAGTCGCTCCCCCTGGCGGCCGAACACCGGGGAGCTGTTTTTT. Amino acid sequence: CASRSPWRPNTGELFF.

The genes are TRBV19 and TRBJ1-1, with TRBD1 matching 10 bases. The CDR3 sequence is 15 residues long. The germline V gene encodes CDR1 LNHDA and CDR2 SQIVND (reference sequence). J was trimmed by 3 bases and V by 6 bases; bases with no gene match: 7. Here the CDR3 DNA reads TGTGCCAGTAGCGACAGGGGGCGCAGGGACACTGAAGCTTTCTTT. Amino acid sequence: CASSDRGRRDTEAFF.

The chain employs TRBV6-4 and TRBJ2-1; D may be TRBD2 (5 bases). The CDR3 has 12 amino acids. V was trimmed by 4 bases and J by 12 bases, leaving 13 bases between them. Germline V gene lookup returns CDR1 MRHNA and CDR2 SNTAGT. Here the CDR3 DNA reads TGTGCCAGCAGTGGCCCATCGGGGTTGCAGTTCTTC. Its protein is CASSGPSGLQFF.

This clone was observed once. The rearrangement links TRBV2 to TRBJ1-3; possible D gene TRBD1, 5 bases. Germline-derived CDR1 and CDR2 are SNHLY and FYNNEI. Trimming removed 6 bases from V and 8 bases from J, with 17 bases in between. The CDR3 extends over 14 amino acids. The CDR3 spells CASRGTGGFYTIYF. The CDR3, as DNA: TGTGCCAGCAGGGGGACCGGAGGGTTCTACACCATATATTTT.

The V and J genes are TRBV10-3 and TRBJ1-3; TRBD1 is a possible D gene (6 bases). The CDR3 is 15 residues long. The germline V and J ends were trimmed by 6 bases and 4 bases, with 16 bases remaining between them. Germline values: CDR1 ENHRY, CDR2 SYGVKD. CDR3 sequence (DNA): TGTGCCATCAGGAAGTTGAGTGGGGGCGGAAACACCATATATTTT. It specifies CAIRKLSGGGNTIYF.

This clone occurred a few times. V is TRBV11-2 and J is TRBJ2-7; no definite D call. The CDR3 consists of 11 residues. CDR1 and CDR2 (germline): SGHAT, FQNNGV. The ends were cut back, 1 base at V and 6 bases at J, with 4 bases in the middle. The CDR3 protein is CASSLVSEQYF. The CDR3 DNA follows: TGTGCCAGCAGCTTAGTCTCCGAGCAGTACTTC.

This chain uses TRBV9 with TRBJ2-1; 7 bases agree with TRBD2. V trimming: 3 bases; J trimming: 4 bases; junction bases outside the gene matches: 7. The CDR3 is 15 amino acids. In germline, CDR1 is SGDLS, CDR2 YYNGEE. CDR3 DNA sequence: TGTGCCAGCAGCGCTTCTGGGCGGGGGTACAATGAGCAGTTCTTC. Encoded protein: CASSASGRGYNEQFF.

The chain links TRBV11-2 to TRBJ2-7, with D possibly matching TRBD1 (6 bases). CDR3 length equals 14 residues. V was shortened by 2 bases and J by 2 bases, with 10 bases between the two germline ends. CDR1 and CDR2 (germline): SGHAT, FQNNGV. The DNA for the CDR3 is TGTGCCAGCAGCTTAAGGGACATCCCCTACGAGCAGTACTTC. This encodes CASSLRDIPYEQYF.